One sample yielded the 9 T cell receptor beta chains listed below, sequenced in a study of CD4 T cells in relation to SARS-CoV-2 and coronaviruses. Before the COVID-19 pandemic, during about 2011-2019, CD4+ T cells were taken from unexposed donors. Isolation of CD4+ T cells took place after less than twelve days in culture. TCRdb's copy holds only in-frame clones and misses some; the assay was immunoSEQ multiplex PCR. Of 9,500 to 12,000 clones in the sample, 80% to 90% were seen once. Their target antigens are unknown. Sequencing was performed on CD4+ T cells from PBMCs, cultured in vitro. The source is a human donor in good health.

V usage is TRBV14 and J usage is TRBJ1-2; D is perhaps TRBD1 (5 bases). The CDR3 is 14 residues long. Germline V CDR1 and CDR2: SGHDN, FVKESK. V was trimmed by 4 bases and J by 4 bases, leaving 13 bases between them. The CDR3 loop reads CASSRRGTGYGYTF. DNA for the CDR3: TGTGCCAGCAGCCGGCGGGGGACGGGCTATGGCTACACCTTC.

This clone was found a few times. The chain links TRBV6-5 to TRBJ2-7; 9 positions agree with TRBD1. Trimming took 6 bases from V and 2 from J; bases not matched to a gene: 5. This CDR3 has 14 residues. Per germline, CDR1 MNHEY and CDR2 SVGAGI. CDR3 DNA: TGTGCCAGCAGAGGGGGGACAGGGACCTACGAGCAGTACTTC. This encodes CASRGGTGTYEQYF.

V usage is TRBV3-1 (or the pseudogene TRBV3-2) and J usage is TRBJ1-5; D may be TRBD1 (5 bases). This CDR3 has 17 amino acids. Between the trimmed V and J ends, which lost 4 bases and 6 bases, there was a span of 22 bases. Germline loops: CDR1 LGHDT, CDR2 YNNKEL (reference sequence). CDR3 DNA sequence: TGTGCCAGCAGCCCCGGGGATGGATTGGGGGTTTTTCAGCCCCAGCATTTT. It specifies CASSPGDGLGVFQPQHF.

The V gene is TRBV6-2 or TRBV6-3, the J gene TRBJ2-3; D is ambiguous. The V gene lost 0 bases and the J gene lost 6 bases, with 10 bases spanning the gap. Germline V gives CDR1 MNHEY, CDR2 SVGEGT. The CDR3 runs 14 residues. CDR3 sequence reads: CASSYSSSLDTQYF. CDR3 nucleotides: TGTGCCAGCAGTTACTCGAGTAGTTTGGATACGCAGTATTTT.

The chain combines TRBV28 with TRBJ2-3, with D possibly being TRBD1 (6 bases). Germline V gene data show CDR1 as MDHEN and CDR2 as SYDVKM. The CDR3 is made up of 15 amino acids. V lost 8 bases, J lost 0 bases, and 15 bases lay in between. CDR3 amino acids: CASVDSTLSTDTQYF. Written as DNA, the CDR3 is TGTGCCAGCGTGGACAGCACCCTTAGCACAGATACGCAGTATTTT.

CDR3 sequence reads: CASEAGDYSYEQYF. The CDR3 nucleotides are TGTGCCAGCGAAGCGGGCGACTACTCCTACGAGCAGTACTTC. The rearrangement links TRBV6-1 to TRBJ2-7, with a weak D call TRBD2 (6 bases). The length of the CDR3 is 14 residues. The germline CDR1 and CDR2 sequences are MNHNS and SASEGT. Trimming shortened V by 8 bases and J by 0 bases, and 14 bases separated the two germline ends.

The chain is built from TRBV5-5 and TRBJ1-1, with a tentative D call TRBD1 (5 bases). CDR1 SGHKS and CDR2 YYEKEE come from the germline V gene (reference sequence). The CDR3 spans 16 residues. V shed 5 bases and J shed 2 bases, with 19 bases lying between them. The CDR3 protein is CASSFKTGGGNTEAFF. Here the CDR3 DNA reads TGTGCCAGCAGTTTTAAAACAGGCGGAGGTAACACTGAAGCTTTCTTT.

V usage is TRBV11-2 and J usage is TRBJ2-1, with TRBD1 matching 10 bases. The ends lost 5 bases at V and 3 bases at J; junction bases unmatched: 4. The CDR3 has 15 amino acids. Germline CDR1 is SGHAT and CDR2 is FQNNGV. The CDR3 DNA follows: TGTGCCAGCAGCCTGCGGACAGGGGGCTACAATGAGCAGTTCTTC. It encodes CASSLRTGGYNEQFF.

The chain recombines TRBV5-1 with TRBJ2-5; D not resolved. V lost 0 bases, J lost 3 bases, and 3 bases lay in between. Germline values: CDR1 SGHRS, CDR2 YFSETQ. The CDR3 length is 12 residues. In DNA form, the CDR3 reads TGCGCCAGCAGCTTGGAAAAAGAGACCCAGTACTTC. Translation gives CASSLEKETQYF.